The following is a TCR beta chain sequence with its context. Its specificity is unknown. This record belongs to a study of vaccination and CD4 T cells after COVID-19. Regarding treatment: approximately nine-day PBMC culture with coronavirus spike peptide pools or control peptides (ViraFEST assay). Researchers collected the unexposed donor's CD4+ T cells before the COVID-19 pandemic (2011-2018). The CDR3 is made up of 15 amino acids. Trimming pared 5 bases from V and 5 bases from J, leaving 18 bases between. Germline CDR1 reads SGHTA; CDR2 reads FQGTGA. The assay that was used to sequence DNA from cultured CD4+ T cells was the Oncomine TCR Beta short-read assay. Investigators isolated genomic DNA from cultured CD4+ T cells. TCRdb called the PCR reads again in MiXCR, with one record for every CDR3 protein. The table shows thousands of distinct CDR3 sequences, with roughly 32% occurring only once.

The gene calls are TRBV7-3 and TRBJ1-1, with D possibly being TRBD1 (6 bases). The TCR originated in a human donor in good health. The source material was CD4+ T cells from blood, cultured in vitro. Written as DNA, the CDR3 is TGTGCCAGCAGCCCCTCGAGCCAAGGGGGAACTGAAGCTTTCTTT. Its translation: CASSPSSQGGTEAFF.